What follows are 5 T cell receptor beta chains derived from one specimen sequenced in a study of cytomegalovirus exposure and HLA in healthy donors. The repertoire was sequenced with immunoSEQ multiplex PCR; TCRdb's copy has only in-frame clones and lacks some. The repertoire holds under 400,000 clones, with approximately 86% as singletons. The sample was PBMCs. All receptors come from a man aged 30-40 years in good health and CMV-seronegative.

The chain links TRBV2 to TRBJ1-3, with TRBD1 identical over 7 bases. V was pared by 2 bases and J by 7 bases, with 8 bases of the junction left unmatched. CDR3 length: 15 residues. The germline CDR1 and CDR2 sequences are SNHLY and FYNNEI. CDR3 sequence (DNA): TGTGCCAGCAGTGAACCTTCGACAGGGCACAACACCATATATTTT. The encoded protein is CASSEPSTGHNTIYF. The complete variable domain, with remaining parts taken from reference TRBV2 and TRBJ1-3, reads EPEVTQTPSHQVTQMGQEVILRCVPISNHLYFYWYRQILGQKVEFLVSFYNNEISEKSEIFDDQFSVERPDGSNFTLKIRSTKLEDSAMYFCASSEPSTGHNTIYFGEGSWLTVV.

The chain employs TRBV18 and TRBJ1-6; D gene ambiguous. V lost 3 bases and J 6 bases, leaving 9 bases between the germline ends. The CDR3 is 14 amino acids. CDR1 and CDR2 from the germline V gene are KGHSH and LQKENI. The chain's CDR3 is CASSPPKPNSPLHF. As DNA, the CDR3 is TGTGCCAGCTCACCTCCCAAGCCTAATTCACCCCTCCACTTT.

The rearrangement uses TRBV9 and TRBJ2-6; a weak D match, TRBD1 (6 bases). This CDR3 has 17 residues. Germline assignment: CDR1 SGDLS and CDR2 YYNGEE. Trimming removed 0 bases from V and 4 bases from J, with 14 bases in between. DNA of the CDR3: TGTGCCAGCAGCGTAGATCCAGGGGTTACGGGGGCCAACGTCCTGACTTTC. It encodes CASSVDPGVTGANVLTF.

The chain is built from TRBV18 and TRBJ2-1; 9 nucleotides line up with TRBD2. The CDR3 has 18 residues. CDR1 and CDR2 from the germline V gene are KGHSH and LQKENI. The ends lost 6 bases at V and 4 bases at J; junction bases unmatched: 16. The CDR3 DNA reads as TGTGCCAGCTCGCCGTACCAATGGGACAGCGGGGGGTACAATGAGCAGTTCTTC. Its translation: CASSPYQWDSGGYNEQFF.

The CDR3, as DNA: TGCAGCGTTGAGGGAGCTGGGGCCAACGTCCTGACTTTC. This gives the protein CSVEGAGANVLTF. The J gene is TRBJ2-6, the V gene TRBV29-1, with D possibly TRBD2 on 5 matching bases. The CDR3 is 13 residues long. Per the germline V gene, CDR1 is SQVTM and CDR2 is ANQGSEA. The V end was cut by 3 bases, the J end by 2 bases, with 5 bases between.